The present entry profiles one T cell receptor beta chain with its context. Its binding antigen is unknown. No base quality information exists; no much larger clone differs at one position. Whole blood was collected in K2EDTA tubes by collaborating institutions according to the institutions' own protocols. For TCRbeta analysis, collaborators shipped samples in one of three forms: frozen whole blood, isolated PBMCs, or DNA extracted from either of those sample types. This sample stems from a study of blood T cell repertoires in COVID-19 (dated by TCRdb to 2020 to 2021). The study in broad terms: Samples from collaborators originated in the United States, Italy and Spain and spanned both the acute and convalescent phases of COVID-19. The material from the prospective study consisted of cDNA or gDNA derived from T cells, B-cell-depleted T cells, or PBMCs. Samples were obtained from the ongoing ImmuneRACE study (first 160 participants) and from 950 to 1,500 subjects provided by 6 global collaborators. The dataset comprised deeply sampled blood TCRbeta repertoires from subjects exposed to, actively infected with, or recovered from COVID-19. Sample metadata almost always included a de-identified subject ID, COVID-19 status, age in years and sex. Where available, HLA class I and class II types were taken from metadata supplied by the sample provider and were not determined by assay-based typing. The repertoires were made available in a free public database intended to serve as a resource for research on the immune response to SARS-CoV-2.

What the work shows at the level of the full study, not this receptor alone: Clinical and demographic metadata were provided uncurated, with the amount varying by source and participant.

The immunoSEQ Assay, a bias-controlled multiplex PCR, was used to amplify TCRbeta CDR3 regions from genomic DNA. As for how the authors treated the data: The number of nucleated cells in each sample was estimated by amplification of reference gene primers within the assay. To quantify the absolute abundance of each unique TCRbeta CDR3 rearrangement, sequence reads were collapsed and filtered. For each sample, productive Simpson clonality was calculated as the square root of Simpson's diversity index over productive rearrangements. The clones in this table, taken by TCRdb from immuneACCESS, are in-frame only. Not every clone is retained; where verified, under half of the shortfall comes from an unresolved V gene, and the cause of the rest is unknown. V and J calls and clone size come straight from that table; D and trimming were deduced from the DNA. This sample gives fewer than 500,000 clones in total; approximately 90% of them show up just once. The ten largest clones add up to roughly 1.4% of the sample.

The receptor comes from a woman between 25 and 40 years old with active or convalescent COVID-19. Sequencing input: peripheral blood.

The DNA sequence is given as TGTGCTAGTGGTACCAACCAGGTATCTGGGGCTTTCTTT. Protein translation: CASGTNQVSGAFF. Recombination connected TRBV12-5 to TRBJ1-1, with no D gene named confidently. V is reduced by 5 bases and J by 11 bases, leaving a spacing of 18 bases between them. From the germline V gene, CDR1 is LGHNT and CDR2 is FRNRAP. Including cysteine and phenylalanine, the CDR3 has 13 amino acids. Of the read, only the CDR3 DNA is kept; its 39 bases are in frame from base 1.